This T cell receptor (beta chain) originates from a study of shared T cell receptors in the human thymus. Generated by immunoSEQ multiplex PCR, the TCRdb table keeps only in-frame clones and is missing some. Of 500,000 to 550,000 clones listed, 78% are singletons. Germline loops: CDR1 SGHAT, CDR2 FQNNGV. The trim removed 5 bases at V and 2 bases at J, leaving 3 bases unmatched. The CDR3 length is 13 residues. This clone occurred a few times. The same specimen was also included in a second study, on human thymus T cells.

This sequence was found in a boy in the first two years of life with a congenital heart defect. Sequenced: thymocytes. The chain employs TRBV11-2 and TRBJ2-7, with 7 bases that match TRBD2. For the CDR3, the DNA is TGTGCCAGCAGCCTTGGGACTACCTACGAGCAGTACTTC. It codes for CASSLGTTYEQYF.